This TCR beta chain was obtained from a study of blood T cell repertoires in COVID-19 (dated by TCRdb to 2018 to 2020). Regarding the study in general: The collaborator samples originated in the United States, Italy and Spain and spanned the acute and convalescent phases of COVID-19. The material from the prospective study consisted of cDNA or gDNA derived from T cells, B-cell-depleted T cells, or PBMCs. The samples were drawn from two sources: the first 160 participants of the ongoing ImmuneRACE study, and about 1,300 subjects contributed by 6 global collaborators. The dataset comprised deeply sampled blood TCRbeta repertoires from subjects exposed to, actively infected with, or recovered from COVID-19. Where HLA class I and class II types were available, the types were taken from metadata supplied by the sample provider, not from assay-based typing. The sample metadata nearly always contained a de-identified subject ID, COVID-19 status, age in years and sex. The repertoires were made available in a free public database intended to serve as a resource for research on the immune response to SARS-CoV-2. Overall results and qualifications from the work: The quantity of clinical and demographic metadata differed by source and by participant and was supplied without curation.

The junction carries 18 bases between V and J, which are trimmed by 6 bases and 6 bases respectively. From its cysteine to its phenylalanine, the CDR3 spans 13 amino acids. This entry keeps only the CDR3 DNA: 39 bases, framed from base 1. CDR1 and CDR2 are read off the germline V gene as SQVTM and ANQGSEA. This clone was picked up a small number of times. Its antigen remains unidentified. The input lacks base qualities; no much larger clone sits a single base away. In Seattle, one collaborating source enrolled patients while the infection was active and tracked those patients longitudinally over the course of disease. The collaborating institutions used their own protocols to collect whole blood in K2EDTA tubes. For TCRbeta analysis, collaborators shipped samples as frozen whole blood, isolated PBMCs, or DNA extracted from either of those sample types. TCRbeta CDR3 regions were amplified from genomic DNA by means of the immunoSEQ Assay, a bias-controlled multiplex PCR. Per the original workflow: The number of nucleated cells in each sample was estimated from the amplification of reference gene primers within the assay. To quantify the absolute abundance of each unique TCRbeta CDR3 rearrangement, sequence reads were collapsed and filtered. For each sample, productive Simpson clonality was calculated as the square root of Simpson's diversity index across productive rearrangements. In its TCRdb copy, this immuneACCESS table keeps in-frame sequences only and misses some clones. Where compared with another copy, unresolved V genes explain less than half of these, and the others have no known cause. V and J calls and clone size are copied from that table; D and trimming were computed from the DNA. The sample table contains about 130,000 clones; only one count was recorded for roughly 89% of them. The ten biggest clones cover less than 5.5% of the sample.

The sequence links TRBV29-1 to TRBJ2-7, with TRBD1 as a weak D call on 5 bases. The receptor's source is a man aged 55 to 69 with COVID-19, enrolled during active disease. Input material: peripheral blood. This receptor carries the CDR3 CSVQGGLLREQYF. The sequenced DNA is TGCAGCGTGCAGGGTGGATTGCTACGCGAGCAGTACTTC.